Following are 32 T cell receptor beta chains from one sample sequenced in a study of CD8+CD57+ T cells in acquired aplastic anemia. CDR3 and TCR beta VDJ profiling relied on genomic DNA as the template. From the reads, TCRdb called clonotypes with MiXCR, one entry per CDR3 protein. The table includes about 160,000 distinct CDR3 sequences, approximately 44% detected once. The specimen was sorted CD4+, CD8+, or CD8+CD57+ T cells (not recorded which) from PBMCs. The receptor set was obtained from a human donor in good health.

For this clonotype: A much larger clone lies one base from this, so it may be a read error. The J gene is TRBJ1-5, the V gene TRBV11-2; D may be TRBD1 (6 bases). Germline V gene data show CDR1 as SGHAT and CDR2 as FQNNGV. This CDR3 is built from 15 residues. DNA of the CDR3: TGTGCCAGCAGTCTCGGGTTTGGGGGCAATCAGCCCAAGCATTTT. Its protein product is CASSLGFGGNQPKHF.

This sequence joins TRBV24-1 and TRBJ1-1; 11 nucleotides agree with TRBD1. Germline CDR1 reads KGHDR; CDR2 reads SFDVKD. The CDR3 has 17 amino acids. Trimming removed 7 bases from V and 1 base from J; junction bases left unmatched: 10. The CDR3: CATREDRGRVRNTEAFF. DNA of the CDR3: TGTGCCACCAGGGAGGACAGGGGGCGGGTGAGGAACACTGAAGCTTTCTTT.

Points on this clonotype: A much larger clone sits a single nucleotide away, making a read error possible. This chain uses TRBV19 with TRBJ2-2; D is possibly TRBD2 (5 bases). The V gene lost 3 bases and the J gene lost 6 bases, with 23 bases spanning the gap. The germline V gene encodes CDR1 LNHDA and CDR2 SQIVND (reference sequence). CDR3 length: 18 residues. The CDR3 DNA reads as TGTGCCAGTAGTATCCACGGACTGGCTATTACCGGTGCCGGGGAGCTGTTTTTT. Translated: CASSIHGLAITGAGELFF.

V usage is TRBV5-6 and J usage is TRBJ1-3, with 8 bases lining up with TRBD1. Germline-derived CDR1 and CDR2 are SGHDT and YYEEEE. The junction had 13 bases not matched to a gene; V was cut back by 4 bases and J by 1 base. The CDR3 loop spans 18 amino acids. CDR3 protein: CASSLGSGQARSGNTIYF. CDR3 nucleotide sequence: TGTGCCAGCAGCCTGGGGTCGGGACAGGCGAGATCTGGAAACACCATATATTTT.

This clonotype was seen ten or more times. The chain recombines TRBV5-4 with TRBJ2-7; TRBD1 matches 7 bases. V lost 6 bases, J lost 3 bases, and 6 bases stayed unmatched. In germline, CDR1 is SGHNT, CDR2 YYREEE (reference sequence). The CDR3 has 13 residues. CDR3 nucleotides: TGTGCCAGCACCTCCAGGGACAGCTACGAGCAGTACTTC. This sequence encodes CASTSRDSYEQYF.

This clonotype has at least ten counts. The CDR3 here is CASSPTIWNTEAFF. For the CDR3, the DNA is TGTGCCAGCAGTCCCACCATCTGGAACACTGAAGCTTTCTTT. The chain is built from TRBV6-1 and TRBJ1-1; D unresolved. The V and J ends lost 5 bases and 1 base respectively, with 11 bases between them. Germline lookup yields CDR1 MNHNS and CDR2 SASEGT. The CDR3 covers 14 residues.

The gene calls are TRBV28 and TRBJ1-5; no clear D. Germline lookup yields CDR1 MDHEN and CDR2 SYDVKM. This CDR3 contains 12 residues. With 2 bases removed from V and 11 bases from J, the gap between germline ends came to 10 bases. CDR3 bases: TGTGCCAGCAGTTTAAGGAAAGGGTCCCAGCATTTT. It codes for CASSLRKGSQHF.

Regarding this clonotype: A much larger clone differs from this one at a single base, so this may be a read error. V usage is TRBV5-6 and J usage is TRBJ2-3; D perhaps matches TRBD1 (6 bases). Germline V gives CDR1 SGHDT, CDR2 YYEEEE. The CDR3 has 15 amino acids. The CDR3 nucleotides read TGTGCCGGCAGCTTGTACGCAGGGGGCACAGATACGCAGTATTTT. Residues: CAGSLYAGGTDTQYF.

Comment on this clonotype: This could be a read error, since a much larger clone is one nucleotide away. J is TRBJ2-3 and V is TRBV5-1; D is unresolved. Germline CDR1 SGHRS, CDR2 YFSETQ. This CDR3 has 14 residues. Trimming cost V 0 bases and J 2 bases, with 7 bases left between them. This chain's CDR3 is CASSLGPTTDTQYF. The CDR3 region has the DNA TGCGCCAGCAGCTTGGGTCCTACCACAGATACGCAGTATTTT.

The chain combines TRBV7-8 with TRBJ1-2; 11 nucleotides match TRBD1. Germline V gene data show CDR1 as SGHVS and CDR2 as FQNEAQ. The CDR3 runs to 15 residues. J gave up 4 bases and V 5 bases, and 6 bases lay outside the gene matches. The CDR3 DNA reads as TGTGCCAGCAGCACACGGACAGGGGGCGGCTATGGCTACACCTTC. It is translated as CASSTRTGGGYGYTF.

The CDR3 DNA reads as TGTGCTAGTGGTTTGATTGGGGGGGGCTACGAGCAGTACTTC. This codes for CASGLIGGGYEQYF. The chain is built from TRBV12-5 and TRBJ2-7, with 7 bases lining up with TRBD2. The ends lost 2 bases at V and 3 bases at J; junction bases unmatched: 4. The germline V gene has CDR1 LGHNT and CDR2 FRNRAP. This CDR3 has 14 residues. The whole variable domain, filled in from reference TRBV12-5 and TRBJ2-7, reads DARVTQTPRHKVTEMGQEVTMRCQPILGHNTVFWYRQTMMQGLELLAYFRNRAPLDDSGMPKDRFSAEMPDATLATLKIQPSEPRDSAVYFCASGLIGGGYEQYFGPGTRLTVT.

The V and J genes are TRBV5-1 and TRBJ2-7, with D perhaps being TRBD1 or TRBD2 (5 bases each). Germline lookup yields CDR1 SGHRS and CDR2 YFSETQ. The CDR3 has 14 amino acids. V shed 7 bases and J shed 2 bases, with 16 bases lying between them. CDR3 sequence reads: CASSWDGKPYEQYF. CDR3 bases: TGCGCCAGCTCCTGGGACGGCAAGCCCTACGAGCAGTACTTC.

CDR3 in DNA: TGTGCCAGCAGCCCCCCCGGGACAACTAATCAGCCCCAGCATTTT. It codes for CASSPPGTTNQPQHF. The chain combines TRBV6-1 with TRBJ1-5; possibly TRBD1 for D (6 bases). CDR3 length: 15 residues. The V and J ends lost 6 bases and 4 bases respectively, with 16 bases between them. CDR1 is MNHNS and CDR2 is SASEGT in the germline V gene.

The CDR3 here is CASRTPGGFSAFF. The CDR3, as DNA: TGTGCCAGCAGGACTCCGGGGGGGTTTTCAGCTTTCTTT. V is TRBV6-1 and J is TRBJ1-1, with D tentatively TRBD1 (5 bases). Trimming pared 6 bases from V and 10 bases from J, leaving 18 bases between. The CDR3 spans 13 residues. The germline CDR1 and CDR2 sequences are MNHNS and SASEGT.

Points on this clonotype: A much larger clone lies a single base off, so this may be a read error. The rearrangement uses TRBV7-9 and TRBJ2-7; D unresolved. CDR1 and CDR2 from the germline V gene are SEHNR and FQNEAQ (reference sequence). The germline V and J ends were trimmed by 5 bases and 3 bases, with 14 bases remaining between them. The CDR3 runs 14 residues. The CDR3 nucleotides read TGTGCCAGCAGCCAAGATCTGGCTAGCTACGAGCAGTACTTC. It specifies CASSQDLASYEQYF.

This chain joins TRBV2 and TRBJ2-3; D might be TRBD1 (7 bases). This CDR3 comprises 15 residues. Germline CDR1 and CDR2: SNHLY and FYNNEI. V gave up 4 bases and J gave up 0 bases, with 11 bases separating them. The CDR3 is CASSGGTASTDTQYF. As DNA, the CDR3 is TGTGCCAGCAGTGGCGGGACAGCTAGCACAGATACGCAGTATTTT.

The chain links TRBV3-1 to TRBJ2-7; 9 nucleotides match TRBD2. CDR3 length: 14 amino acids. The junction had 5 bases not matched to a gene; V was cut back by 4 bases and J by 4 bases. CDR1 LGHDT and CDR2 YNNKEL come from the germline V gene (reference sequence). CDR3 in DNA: TGTGCCAGCAGCCGATCTAGCGGGATATACGAGCAGTACTTC. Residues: CASSRSSGIYEQYF.

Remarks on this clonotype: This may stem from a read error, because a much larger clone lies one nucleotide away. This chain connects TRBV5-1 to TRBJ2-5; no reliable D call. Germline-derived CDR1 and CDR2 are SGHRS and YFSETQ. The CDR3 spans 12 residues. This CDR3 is CASSLDEETQHF. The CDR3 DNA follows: TGCGCCAGCAGCTTGGACGAAGAGACCCAGCACTTC.

The CDR3 DNA follows: TGTGCCACCAGCCTTGGGACTAGCGGACCACACTACGAGCAGTACTTC. This encodes CATSLGTSGPHYEQYF. This chain links TRBV15 with TRBJ2-7, with TRBD2 matching 11 bases. Trimming took 5 bases from V and 3 from J; bases not matched to a gene: 9. CDR1 LNHNV and CDR2 YYDKDF come from the germline V gene (reference sequence). CDR3 length equals 16 residues.

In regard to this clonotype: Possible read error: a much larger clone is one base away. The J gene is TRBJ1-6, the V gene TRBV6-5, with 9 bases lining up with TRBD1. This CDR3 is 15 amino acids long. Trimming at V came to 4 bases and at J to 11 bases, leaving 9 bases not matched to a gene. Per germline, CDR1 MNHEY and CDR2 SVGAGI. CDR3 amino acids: CASSLGTGLNPPLHF. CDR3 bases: TGTGCCAGCAGTTTAGGGACAGGGCTGAATCCACCCCTCCACTTT.

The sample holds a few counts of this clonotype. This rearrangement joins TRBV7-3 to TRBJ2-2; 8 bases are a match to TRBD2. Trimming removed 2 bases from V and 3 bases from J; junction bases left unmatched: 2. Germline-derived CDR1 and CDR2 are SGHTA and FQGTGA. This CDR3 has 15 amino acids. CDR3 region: CASSLLGGDTGELFF. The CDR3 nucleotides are TGTGCCAGCAGCTTACTCGGGGGGGACACCGGGGAGCTGTTTTTT. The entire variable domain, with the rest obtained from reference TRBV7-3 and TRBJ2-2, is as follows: GAGVSQTPSNKVTEKGKYVELRCDPISGHTALYWYRQSLGQGPEFLIYFQGTGAADDSGLPNDRFFAVRPEGSVSTLKIQRTERGDSAVYLCASSLLGGDTGELFFGEGSRLTVL.

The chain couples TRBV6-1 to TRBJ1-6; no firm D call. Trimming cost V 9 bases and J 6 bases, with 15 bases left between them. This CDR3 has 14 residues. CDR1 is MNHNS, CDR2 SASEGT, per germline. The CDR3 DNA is TGTGCCAGTAGCTCTGATGACGCTAATTCACCCCTCCACTTT. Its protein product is CASSSDDANSPLHF.

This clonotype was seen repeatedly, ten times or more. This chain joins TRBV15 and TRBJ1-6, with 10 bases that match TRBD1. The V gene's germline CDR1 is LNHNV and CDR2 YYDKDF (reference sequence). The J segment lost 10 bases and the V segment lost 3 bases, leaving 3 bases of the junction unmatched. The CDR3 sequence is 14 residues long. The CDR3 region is CATSRGGQGSPLHF. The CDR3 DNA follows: TGTGCCACCAGCAGGGGGGGACAGGGGTCACCCCTCCACTTT.

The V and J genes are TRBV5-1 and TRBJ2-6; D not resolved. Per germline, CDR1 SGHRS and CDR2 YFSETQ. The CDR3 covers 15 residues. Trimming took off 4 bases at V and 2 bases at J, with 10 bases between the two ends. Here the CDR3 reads CASSAWKAGANVLTF. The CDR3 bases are TGCGCCAGCAGCGCCTGGAAAGCTGGGGCCAACGTCCTGACTTTC.

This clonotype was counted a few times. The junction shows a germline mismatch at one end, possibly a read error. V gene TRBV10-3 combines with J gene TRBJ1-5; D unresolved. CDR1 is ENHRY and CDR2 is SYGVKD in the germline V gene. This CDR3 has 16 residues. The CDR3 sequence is CASSYSSFNSNQPQHF. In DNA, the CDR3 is TGTGCCAGCAGTTACTCGTCGTTCAATAGCAATCAGCCCCAGCATTTT.

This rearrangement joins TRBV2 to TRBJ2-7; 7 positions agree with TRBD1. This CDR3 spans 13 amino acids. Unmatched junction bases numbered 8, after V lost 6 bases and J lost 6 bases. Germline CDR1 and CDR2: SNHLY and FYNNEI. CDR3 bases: TGTGCCAGCAGGGACAGGTACGTGGGCGAGCAGTACTTC. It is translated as CASRDRYVGEQYF.

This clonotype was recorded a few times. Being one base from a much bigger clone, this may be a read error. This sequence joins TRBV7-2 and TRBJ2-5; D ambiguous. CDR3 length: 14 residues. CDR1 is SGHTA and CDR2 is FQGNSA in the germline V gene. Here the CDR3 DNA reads TGTGCCAGCAGCTTAGGAGTAGCACAAGAGGCCCAGTACTTC. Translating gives CASSLGVAQEAQYF.

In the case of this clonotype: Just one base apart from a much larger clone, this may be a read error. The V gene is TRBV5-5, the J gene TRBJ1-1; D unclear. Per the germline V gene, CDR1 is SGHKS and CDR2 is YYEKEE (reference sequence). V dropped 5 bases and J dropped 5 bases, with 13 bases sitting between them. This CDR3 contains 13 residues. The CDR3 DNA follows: TGTGCCAGCAGTCGACTGGCTTGGACTGAAGCTTTCTTT. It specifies CASSRLAWTEAFF.

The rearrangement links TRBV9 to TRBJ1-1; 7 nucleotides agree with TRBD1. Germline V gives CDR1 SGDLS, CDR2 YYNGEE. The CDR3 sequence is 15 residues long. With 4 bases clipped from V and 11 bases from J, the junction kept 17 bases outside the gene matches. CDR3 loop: CASSLEGQPVVGAFF. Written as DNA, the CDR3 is TGTGCCAGCAGCCTTGAGGGACAGCCGGTAGTCGGGGCTTTCTTT.

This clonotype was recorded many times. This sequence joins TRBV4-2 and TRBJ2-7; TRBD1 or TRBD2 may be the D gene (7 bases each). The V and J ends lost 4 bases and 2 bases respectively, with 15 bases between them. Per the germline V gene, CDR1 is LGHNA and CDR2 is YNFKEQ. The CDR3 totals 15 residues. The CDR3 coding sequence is TGTGCCAGCAGCCCGCAGGGGGGGGGAACCTACGAGCAGTACTTC. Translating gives CASSPQGGGTYEQYF.

CDR3 in amino acids: CASGELDRGGGYTF. In DNA form, the CDR3 reads TGTGCCAGCGGGGAATTGGACAGGGGTGGCGGCTACACCTTC. V is TRBV28 and J is TRBJ1-2, with 9 bases aligning to TRBD1. CDR1 is MDHEN, CDR2 SYDVKM, per germline. CDR3 length equals 14 residues. V was pared by 8 bases and J by 8 bases, with 12 bases of the junction left unmatched.

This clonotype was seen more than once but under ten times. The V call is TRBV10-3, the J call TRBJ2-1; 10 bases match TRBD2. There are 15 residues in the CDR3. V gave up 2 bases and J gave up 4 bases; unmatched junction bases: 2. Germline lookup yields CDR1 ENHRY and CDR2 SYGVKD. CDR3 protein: CAISETSGTYNEQFF. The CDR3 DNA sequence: TGTGCCATCAGTGAGACTAGCGGGACTTACAATGAGCAGTTCTTC.